This TCR beta chain originates from a study of T cells in Graves' hyperthyroidism and ophthalmopathy. Authors of the study amplified TCR beta CDR3 regions from RNA transcripts. Initially, a first-round RT-PCR of the TCR CDR3 employed the HTBI primer set. TCRdb re-called the multiplex PCR reads with MiXCR, one entry per CDR3 protein. The sample has fewer than 400,000 distinct CDR3 sequences, around 16% seen once. This clonotype was seen a few times. This TCR came from a man younger than 45 with Graves' hyperthyroidism. The material sequenced was blood.

CDR3 in DNA: TGCGCCAGCAGCTTCTTGGGACAGGGAGGCGAAAAACTGTTTTTT. This translates into CASSFLGQGGEKLFF. This chain connects TRBV5-1 to TRBJ1-4, with TRBD1 identical over 9 bases. From germline, CDR1 is SGHRS and CDR2 YFSETQ. The CDR3 spans 15 residues. With V trimmed by 2 bases and J by 8 bases, 7 bases remained unmatched.